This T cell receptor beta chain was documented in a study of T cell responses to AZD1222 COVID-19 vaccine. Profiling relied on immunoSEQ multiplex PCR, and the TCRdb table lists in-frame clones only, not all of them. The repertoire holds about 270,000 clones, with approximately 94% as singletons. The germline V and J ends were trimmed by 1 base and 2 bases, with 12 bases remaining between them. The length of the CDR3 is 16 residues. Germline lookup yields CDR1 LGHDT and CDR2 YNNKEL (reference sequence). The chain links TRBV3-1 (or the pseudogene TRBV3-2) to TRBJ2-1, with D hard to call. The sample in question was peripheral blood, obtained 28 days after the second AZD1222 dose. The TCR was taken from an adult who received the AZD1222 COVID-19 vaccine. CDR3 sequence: CASSQGGPLAYNEQFF. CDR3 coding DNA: TGTGCCAGCAGCCAAGGAGGCCCCCTCGCCTACAATGAGCAGTTCTTC.